The next 24 T cell receptor beta chains were all read from a single sample in a study of blood T cell repertoires in COVID-19. Data came from immunoSEQ multiplex PCR; TCRdb stores just in-frame clones and leaves some out. The sample contains about 480,000 clones, around nine tenths of which appear only once. The sequenced sample consisted of peripheral blood. The receptors were gathered from a woman in her forties or fifties with COVID-19, enrolled during active disease.

V usage is TRBV20-1 and J usage is TRBJ2-1; TRBD2 aligns across 8 bases. V was clipped by 3 bases and J by 4 bases; unmatched bases: 11. Germline V gene sequence: CDR1 DFQATT, CDR2 SNEGSKA (reference sequence). This CDR3 is 16 amino acids long. Here the CDR3 reads CSASGGEAGGYNEQFF. The CDR3 DNA reads TGCAGTGCTAGTGGTGGGGAGGCGGGGGGTTACAATGAGCAGTTCTTC.

J is TRBJ1-5 and V is TRBV5-1, with a weak D call TRBD1 (6 bases). V lost 2 bases and J lost 6, with 18 bases in between. The CDR3 has 16 amino acids. The germline V gene encodes CDR1 SGHRS and CDR2 YFSETQ. CDR3 nucleotide sequence: TGCGCCAGCAGCTTTGGCCCAGGGGATTCAGGTCAGCCCCAGCATTTT. This encodes CASSFGPGDSGQPQHF. The whole variable domain, remainder taken from reference TRBV5-1 and TRBJ1-5, is KAGVTQTPRYLIKTRGQQVTLSCSPISGHRSVSWYQQTPGQGLQFLFEYFSETQRNKGNFPGRFSGRQFSNSRSEMNVSTLELGDSALYLCASSFGPGDSGQPQHFGDGTRLSIL.

The chain carries TRBV7-2 and TRBJ1-4; 8 bases fit TRBD1. The CDR3 consists of 14 residues. Germline CDR1 and CDR2: SGHTA and FQGNSA. Trimming at V came to 4 bases and at J to 5 bases, leaving 3 bases not matched to a gene. Here the CDR3 reads CASSYTGGNEKLFF. CDR3 nucleotide sequence: TGTGCCAGCAGCTACACAGGGGGGAATGAAAAACTGTTTTTT. Looking up the rest from reference TRBV7-2 and TRBJ1-4 gives the full variable domain: GAGVSQSPSNKVTEKGKDVELRCDPISGHTALYWYRQSLGQGLEFLIYFQGNSAPDKSGLPSDRFSAERTGGSVSTLTIQRTQQEDSAVYLCASSYTGGNEKLFFGSGTQLSVL.

This clone was detected a few times. This chain links TRBV4-1 with TRBJ1-5, with D hard to call. The CDR3 extends over 15 amino acids. Germline CDR1 is MGHRA and CDR2 is YSYEKL. With 0 bases removed from V and 7 bases from J, the gap between germline ends came to 13 bases. CDR3 nucleotide sequence: TGCGCCAGCAGCCAAGATCGGGAAGCGGGCCAGCCCCAGCATTTT. As protein: CASSQDREAGQPQHF.

The chain is built from TRBV7-6 and TRBJ1-3; D may be TRBD1 (6 bases). The V end was cut by 4 bases, the J end by 4 bases, with 14 bases between. Germline CDR1 is SGHVS and CDR2 is FNYEAQ. The CDR3 loop spans 15 amino acids. Written as DNA, the CDR3 is TGTGCCAGCAGCTCGGGACATCGCTCCGGAAACACCATATATTTT. Protein sequence: CASSSGHRSGNTIYF. Combining the CDR3 with reference TRBV7-6 and TRBJ1-3 gives the whole variable domain GAGVSQSPRYKVTKRGQDVALRCDPISGHVSLYWYRQALGQGPEFLTYFNYEAQQDKSGLPNDRFSAERPEGSISTLTIQRTEQRDSAMYRCASSSGHRSGNTIYFGEGSWLTVV.

V is TRBV6-5 and J is TRBJ1-2; 8 positions agree with TRBD1. In germline, CDR1 is MNHEY, CDR2 SVGAGI. CDR3 length: 16 amino acids. V gave up 2 bases and J gave up 2 bases; unmatched junction bases: 7. CDR3 protein: CASSYGPQGANYGYTF. The CDR3 DNA reads TGTGCCAGCAGTTACGGCCCCCAGGGGGCCAACTATGGCTACACCTTC.

CDR3 DNA: TGTGCCAGCAGCTCCGGACTAGCGGGGGCCAGCTCCTACGAGCAGTACTTC. Amino acids: CASSSGLAGASSYEQYF. The gene calls are TRBV5-6 and TRBJ2-7, with 13 bases aligning to TRBD2. CDR3 size: 17 residues. J lost 0 bases, V lost 3 bases, and 6 bases had no gene match. The germline CDR1 and CDR2 sequences are SGHDT and YYEEEE.

A few counts support this clone. This chain connects TRBV10-3 to TRBJ1-4; D not resolved. The V end was cut by 6 bases, the J end by 8 bases, with 13 bases between. Germline CDR1 reads ENHRY; CDR2 reads SYGVKD. The CDR3 extends over 13 amino acids. The CDR3 DNA follows: TGTGCCATCAGCACCGAGGGATACGAAAAACTGTTTTTT. It encodes CAISTEGYEKLFF.

The CDR3 sequence is CAGRDSNYGYTF. The CDR3 DNA follows: TGTGCCGGTCGGGACAGCAACTATGGCTACACCTTC. This chain uses TRBV2 with TRBJ1-2; 7 bases are shared with TRBD1. V gave up 11 bases and J gave up 2 bases; unmatched junction bases: 5. CDR1 and CDR2 (germline): SNHLY, FYNNEI. This CDR3 region has 12 residues.

The table lists this clone with a count of one. The J gene is TRBJ1-5, the V gene TRBV4-1; no firm D call. V was cut by 5 bases and J by 5 bases, with 10 bases left in between. Germline CDR1 is MGHRA and CDR2 is YSYEKL. This CDR3 contains 13 residues. The CDR3 nucleotides read TGCGCCAGCAGCAAGAGGGTGGATCAGCCCCAGCATTTT. As protein: CASSKRVDQPQHF.

This chain links TRBV29-1 with TRBJ2-5; 9 nucleotides agree with TRBD2. With 5 bases clipped from V and 5 bases from J, the junction kept 9 bases outside the gene matches. This CDR3 region has 14 residues. The germline V gene has CDR1 SQVTM and CDR2 ANQGSEA. The CDR3 is CSVSTSGASETQYF. DNA for the CDR3: TGCAGCGTTTCGACTAGCGGCGCCTCGGAGACCCAGTACTTC.

Comment on this clone: Other nucleotide sequences in the sample specify the same CDR3. The chain recombines TRBV27 with TRBJ2-1, with unresolved D. Trimming removed 6 bases at V and 6 bases at J, with 6 bases between. Germline lookup yields CDR1 MNHEY and CDR2 SMNVEV (reference sequence). The CDR3 runs 11 residues. CDR3 loop: CASSSGNEQFF. CDR3 DNA sequence: TGTGCCAGCAGCTCGGGCAATGAGCAGTTCTTC.

This sequence joins TRBV3-1 (or the pseudogene TRBV3-2) and TRBJ1-4, with unresolved D. This CDR3 has 13 amino acids. Looked up from germline, CDR1 is LGHDT and CDR2 is YNNKEL (reference sequence). Deletions cut 2 bases from V and 8 bases from J, with 9 bases between. CDR3 DNA sequence: TGTGCCAGCAGCCAATTTATGGGCGAAAAACTGTTTTTT. It yields the protein CASSQFMGEKLFF.

This clone was observed once. The CDR3 reads CATSREGREPYNEQFF. The CDR3 DNA reads TGTGCCACCAGCAGAGAAGGGAGGGAACCCTACAATGAGCAGTTCTTC. This rearrangement joins TRBV15 to TRBJ2-1; 7 bases align to TRBD2. The V and J ends lost 0 bases and 2 bases, in that order; junction bases with no gene match: 4. The CDR3 consists of 16 residues. Germline V gene lookup returns CDR1 LNHNV and CDR2 YYDKDF (reference sequence). The full variable domain, rest sourced from reference TRBV15 and TRBJ2-1, is DAMVIQNPRYQVTQFGKPVTLSCSQTLNHNVMYWYQQKSSQAPKLLFHYYDKDFNNEADTPDNFQSRRPNTSFCFLDIRSPGLGDTAMYLCATSREGREPYNEQFFGPGTRLTVL.

This rearrangement joins TRBV2 to TRBJ2-5; 7 nucleotides line up with TRBD1. Germline V gene sequence: CDR1 SNHLY, CDR2 FYNNEI. Trimming took 7 bases from V and 8 from J; bases not matched to a gene: 7. This CDR3 contains 12 residues. CDR3 in amino acids: CASTGGSSTQYF. The CDR3 DNA is TGTGCCAGCACAGGGGGTAGCAGCACCCAGTACTTC.

This chain joins TRBV23-1 and TRBJ2-2; D unresolved. TRBV23-1 is marked as an open reading frame, function uncertain. Trimming took 8 bases from V and 6 from J, leaving 16 bases between them. The CDR3 is 14 residues long. CDR3 DNA: TGCGCCAGCGCCACTTCTACCAACGCCGGGGAGCTGTTTTTT. Residues: CASATSTNAGELFF.

This clone came up a few times. The chain employs TRBV10-3 and TRBJ1-1, with D unclear. V was trimmed by 0 bases and J by 2 bases, leaving 10 bases between them. Germline values: CDR1 ENHRY, CDR2 SYGVKD. The CDR3 sequence is 15 residues long. CDR3 in DNA: TGTGCCATCAGTGAGTCGATTGGCATCAACACTGAAGCTTTCTTT. This codes for CAISESIGINTEAFF.

This chain uses TRBV7-2 with TRBJ1-2; D unclear. Germline V gene sequence: CDR1 SGHTA, CDR2 FQGNSA. V lost 5 bases, J lost 9 bases, and 13 bases lay in between. The CDR3 is made up of 12 amino acids. The CDR3 protein is CASSLPGVRYTF. The CDR3 DNA is TGTGCCAGCAGCCTACCCGGGGTCCGCTACACCTTC.

The chain employs TRBV19 and TRBJ2-5; possible D gene TRBD1, 6 bases. There are 13 residues in the CDR3. Germline values: CDR1 LNHDA, CDR2 SQIVND (reference sequence). The germline V and J ends were trimmed by 10 bases and 4 bases, with 16 bases remaining between them. In DNA form, the CDR3 reads TGTGCCACAGCCGGGACAAAGGGAGAGACCCAGTACTTC. Its protein is CATAGTKGETQYF.

The chain couples TRBV2 to TRBJ2-7; D is perhaps TRBD1 (5 bases). The CDR3 spans 13 residues. Germline values: CDR1 SNHLY, CDR2 FYNNEI. Trimming stripped 7 bases from V and 0 bases from J, with 10 bases between. The CDR3 reads CASTADTSYEQYF. In DNA, the CDR3 is TGTGCCAGCACCGCGGACACCTCCTACGAGCAGTACTTC.

The chain links TRBV3-1 (or the pseudogene TRBV3-2) to TRBJ1-1; possible D gene TRBD1, 6 bases. Trimming left V 4 bases short and J 1 base short, with 13 bases between. The CDR3 is 15 amino acids. Germline V lookup: CDR1 LGHDT, CDR2 YNNKEL (reference sequence). The CDR3 region is CASSLDGGPNTEAFF. The CDR3 DNA follows: TGTGCCAGCAGCCTTGATGGGGGCCCGAACACTGAAGCTTTCTTT.

The V call is TRBV19, the J call TRBJ2-4; TRBD1 matches 7 bases. In germline, CDR1 is LNHDA, CDR2 SQIVND (reference sequence). This CDR3 is built from 15 residues. V dropped 5 bases and J dropped 3; count of bases not matched to a gene: 7. The CDR3 DNA reads as TGTGCCAGTAGTCCCTCTCGACAGGGCAAAAACATTCAGTACTTC. Amino acids: CASSPSRQGKNIQYF.

V usage is TRBV5-1 and J usage is TRBJ2-2; 7 nucleotides agree with TRBD1. The CDR3 spans 16 residues. V shed 1 base and J 3 bases; nucleotides not matched to a gene: 6. Germline V gene lookup returns CDR1 SGHRS and CDR2 YFSETQ. The DNA of the CDR3 is TGCGCCAGCAGCTTGACAGGGGACCACGACACCGGGGAGCTGTTTTTT. Amino acids: CASSLTGDHDTGELFF.

J is TRBJ2-2 and V is TRBV7-3; TRBD2 is a possible D gene (6 bases). Germline CDR1 SGHTA, CDR2 FQGTGA. The CDR3 length is 14 residues. V lost 7 bases to trimming and J lost 0 bases, with 9 bases between them. The CDR3 protein is CASNGGPNTGELFF. DNA for the CDR3: TGTGCCAGCAACGGGGGTCCGAACACCGGGGAGCTGTTTTTT.